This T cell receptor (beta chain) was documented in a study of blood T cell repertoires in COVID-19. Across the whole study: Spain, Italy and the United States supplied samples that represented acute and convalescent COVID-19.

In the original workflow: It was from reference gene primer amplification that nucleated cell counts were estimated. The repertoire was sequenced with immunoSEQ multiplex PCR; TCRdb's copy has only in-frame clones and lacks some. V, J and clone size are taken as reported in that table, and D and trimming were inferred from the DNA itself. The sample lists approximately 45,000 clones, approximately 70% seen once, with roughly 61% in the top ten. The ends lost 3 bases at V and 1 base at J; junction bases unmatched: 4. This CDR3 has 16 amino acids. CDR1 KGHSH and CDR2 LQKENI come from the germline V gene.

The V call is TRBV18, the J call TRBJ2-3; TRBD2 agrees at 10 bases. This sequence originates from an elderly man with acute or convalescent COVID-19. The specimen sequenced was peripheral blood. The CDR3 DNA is TGTGCCAGCTCACCTACGCTAGCGGGAGGCACAGATACGCAGTATTTT. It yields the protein CASSPTLAGGTDTQYF.